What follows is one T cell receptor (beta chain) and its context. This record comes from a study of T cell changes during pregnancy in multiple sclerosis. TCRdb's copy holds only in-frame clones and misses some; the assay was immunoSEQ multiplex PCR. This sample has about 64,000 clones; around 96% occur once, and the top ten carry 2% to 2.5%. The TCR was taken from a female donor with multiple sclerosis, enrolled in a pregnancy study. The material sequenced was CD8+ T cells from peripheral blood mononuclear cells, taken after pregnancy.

The CDR3 here is CASGALGQDSNQPQHF. DNA for the CDR3: TGTGCCAGTGGCGCACTCGGACAGGATAGCAATCAGCCCCAGCATTTT. The rearrangement joins TRBV19 to TRBJ1-5; TRBD1 aligns across 7 bases. The CDR3 sequence is 16 residues long. Germline V lookup: CDR1 LNHDA, CDR2 SQIVND (reference sequence). V lost 8 bases to trimming and J lost 0 bases; unmatched junction nucleotides: 10.